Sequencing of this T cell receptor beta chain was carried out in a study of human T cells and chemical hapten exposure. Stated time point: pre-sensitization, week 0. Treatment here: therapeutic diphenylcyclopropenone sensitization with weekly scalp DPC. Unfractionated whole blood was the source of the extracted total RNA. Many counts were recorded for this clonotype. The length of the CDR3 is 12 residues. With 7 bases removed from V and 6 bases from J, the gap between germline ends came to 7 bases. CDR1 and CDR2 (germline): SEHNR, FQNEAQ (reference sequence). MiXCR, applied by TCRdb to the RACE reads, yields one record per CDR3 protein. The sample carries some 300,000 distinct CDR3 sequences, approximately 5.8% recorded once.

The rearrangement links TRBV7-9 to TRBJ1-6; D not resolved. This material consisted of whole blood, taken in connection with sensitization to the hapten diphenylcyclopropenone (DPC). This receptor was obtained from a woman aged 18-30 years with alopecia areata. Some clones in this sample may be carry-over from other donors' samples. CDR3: CASNRPNSPLHF. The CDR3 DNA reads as TGTGCCAGCAATCGGCCTAATTCACCCCTCCACTTT.